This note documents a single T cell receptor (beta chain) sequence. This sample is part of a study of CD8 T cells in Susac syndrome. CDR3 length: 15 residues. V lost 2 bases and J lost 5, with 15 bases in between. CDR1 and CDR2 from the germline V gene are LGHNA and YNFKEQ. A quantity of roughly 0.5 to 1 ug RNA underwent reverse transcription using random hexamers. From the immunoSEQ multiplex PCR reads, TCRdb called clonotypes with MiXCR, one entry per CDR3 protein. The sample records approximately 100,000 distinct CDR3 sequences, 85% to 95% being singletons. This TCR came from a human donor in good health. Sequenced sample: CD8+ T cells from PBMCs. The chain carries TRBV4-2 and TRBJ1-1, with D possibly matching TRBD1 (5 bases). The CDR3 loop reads CASSQPGRERTEAFF. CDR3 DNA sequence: TGTGCCAGCAGCCAACCCGGCAGGGAGAGGACTGAAGCTTTCTTT.